This TCR beta chain appears in the sequencing data of a study of T-cell reconstitution after alpha-beta-depleted transplantation in children. Germline V gene data show CDR1 as SEHNR and CDR2 as FQNEAQ (reference sequence). V shed 0 bases and J 3 bases; nucleotides not matched to a gene: 2. The CDR3 totals 14 residues. Unique molecular identifiers tagged the TCRbeta library. Each CDR3 protein is one row after TCRdb ran MiXCR on the PCR reads. Seen here are 100,000 or so distinct CDR3 sequences, 7% to 8% observed once, and the top ten hold around 15%. This clonotype has only a few counts. Its antigen is still unknown. Study-wide results and limits: One year after transplant, T-cell counts and diversity came mostly from newly produced T cells. Two months or so post-transplant, alpha-beta T cells reportedly derived from several hundred expanded graft clones.

This sequence joins TRBV7-9 and TRBJ2-7; 7 bases are shared with TRBD1. The clonotype originates from a boy aged 2 to 9 with acute lymphoblastic leukemia, due to receive a stem cell transplant. Sequencing was performed on PBMCs, taken before TCRalphabeta/CD19-depleted stem cell transplant. CDR3 loop: CASSLARQGYEQYF. The CDR3 DNA reads TGTGCCAGCAGCTTAGCTAGACAGGGCTACGAGCAGTACTTC. The entire variable domain, with the rest obtained from reference TRBV7-9 and TRBJ2-7, is as follows: DTGVSQNPRHKITKRGQNVTFRCDPISEHNRLYWYRQTLGQGPEFLTYFQNEAQLEKSRLLSDRFSAERPKGSFSTLEIQRTEQGDSAMYLCASSLARQGYEQYFGPGTRLTVT.